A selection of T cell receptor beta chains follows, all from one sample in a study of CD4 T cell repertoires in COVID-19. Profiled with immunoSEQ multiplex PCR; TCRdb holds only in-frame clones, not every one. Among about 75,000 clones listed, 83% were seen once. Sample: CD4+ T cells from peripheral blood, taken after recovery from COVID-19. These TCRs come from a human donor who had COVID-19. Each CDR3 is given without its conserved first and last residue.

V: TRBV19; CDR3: ASSIAKGKGARTEAF
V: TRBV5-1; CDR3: ASSLVGGSNTEAF
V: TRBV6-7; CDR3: ATVAGRSSYEQY
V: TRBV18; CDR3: ASSPPDRMKSGNTIY
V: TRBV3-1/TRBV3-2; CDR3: ASSQTRQAYGYT
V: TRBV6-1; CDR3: ASSGGRSSSGNTIY
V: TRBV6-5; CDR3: ASSRDRGPFYEQY
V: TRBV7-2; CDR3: ASSSTAVGGGYT
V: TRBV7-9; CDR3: ASSLARNYGYT
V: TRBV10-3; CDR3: ASSGGQTDTQY
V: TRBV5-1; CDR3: ASSLNRGSDEQY
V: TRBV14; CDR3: ASNRFITDTQY
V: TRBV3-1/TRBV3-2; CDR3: ASSQGPTGADEQY
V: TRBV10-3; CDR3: AISASRDYEQY
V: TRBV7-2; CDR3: ASSLKVTDTQY
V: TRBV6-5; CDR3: ASASLGGPNQPQH
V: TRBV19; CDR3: ASSTSPSQLAGPNNEQF
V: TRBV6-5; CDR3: ASRSTGSHYEQY
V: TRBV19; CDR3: ASSRTSGNLDTQY
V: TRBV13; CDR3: ASSPGTGDTSPLH
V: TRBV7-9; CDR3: ASSLEGQGLSRELF
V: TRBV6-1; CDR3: ASSEGVYQETQY
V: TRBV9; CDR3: ASSFGLADTGELF
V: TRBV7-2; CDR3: ASSLVESHHGYT
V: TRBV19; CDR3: ASSIGSGGNEQF
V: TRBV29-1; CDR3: SVRVHGGDEQY
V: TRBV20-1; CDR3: SASVTGQGGTEAF
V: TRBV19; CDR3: ASSMTGQGTEAF
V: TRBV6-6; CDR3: ACNGGGANEKLF
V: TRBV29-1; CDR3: SVGTGAPYGYT
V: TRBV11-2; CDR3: ASSLDRFQETQY
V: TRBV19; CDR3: ASSPGQGRYEQY
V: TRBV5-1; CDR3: ASSLGSGGVGAF
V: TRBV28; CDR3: ASTLWPGELF
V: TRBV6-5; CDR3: ASSLRGYEQY
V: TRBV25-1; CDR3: ASSTEAF
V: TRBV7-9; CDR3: ASSPSQGSGRVAQY
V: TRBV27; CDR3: ASSSLAGGTDTQY
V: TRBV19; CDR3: ASSIERPGQGANNEQF
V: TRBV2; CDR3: ASSTVGYNEQF
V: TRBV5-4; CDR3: ASSLKGLGGETQY
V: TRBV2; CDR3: ASRQGIEGYT
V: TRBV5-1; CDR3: ASSLGTGDTGELF
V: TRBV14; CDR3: ASSQVKGEQY
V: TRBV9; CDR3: ASSVAGGPVETQY
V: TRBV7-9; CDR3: ASSLTGTGYYEQY
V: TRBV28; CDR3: ASSWEGAHRYT
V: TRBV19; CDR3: ASSTQGDYGYT
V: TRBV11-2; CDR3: ASSFLAGGIDTQY
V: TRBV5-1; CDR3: ASSRGSGGTDTQY
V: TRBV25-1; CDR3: ASSEYKQGARSPLH
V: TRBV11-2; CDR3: ASSGSASTQY
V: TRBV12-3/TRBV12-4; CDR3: ASRPTSIYGYT
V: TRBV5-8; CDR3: ASSPGTTSRYTQY